Listed below are T cell receptor beta chains from one sample, sequenced in a study of cytomegalovirus exposure and HLA in healthy donors. Data came from immunoSEQ multiplex PCR; TCRdb stores just in-frame clones and leaves some out. The sample has 200,000 to 250,000 clones, over 65% seen once; the top ten hold 0.63%. Sequenced material: PBMCs. The receptors stem from a man between 18 and 29 years old in good health and CMV-seronegative. CDR3s leave out the opening cysteine and the closing phenylalanine or tryptophan. The size of a clone is reported for some rows only, either as once, few or many, or as a class for expanded clones.

j_gene,abundance,v_gene,CDR3aa
TRBJ1-2,few,TRBV28,ASSFGTGSGGYT
TRBJ1-2,.,TRBV18,ASSPQREGNYGYT
TRBJ1-1,.,TRBV6-1,ASNQQGFTEAF
TRBJ2-5,.,TRBV30,AWSVPGLAGGSEAQY
TRBJ1-2,.,TRBV27,ASSSTGPWGYT
TRBJ2-1,few,TRBV5-1,ASSLMAGTSGLYNEQF
TRBJ1-2,once,TRBV7-9,ASSSSTGAGYT
TRBJ2-3,.,TRBV7-8,ASSFPGQRRDTQY
TRBJ2-3,.,TRBV7-9,ASSLVYTDTQY
TRBJ1-5,.,TRBV5-1,ASSLGDTSNQPQH
TRBJ1-3,.,TRBV5-1,ASSLGSGGNTIY
TRBJ2-7,.,TRBV7-9,ASSSRDSYEQY
TRBJ2-7,.,TRBV9,ASSALPTSRDEQY
TRBJ2-2,.,TRBV9,ASSGIVSGKYFTGELF
TRBJ2-1,.,TRBV2,ASLTDNEQF
TRBJ1-2,.,TRBV28,ASSLARGYGYT
TRBJ2-7,few,TRBV9,ASSASGSRSYEQY
TRBJ1-2,.,TRBV27,ASGQGESYT
TRBJ2-6,.,TRBV7-8,ASSSRTGASSGANVLT
TRBJ2-7,.,TRBV6-5,ASTFSGSSYEQY
TRBJ1-2,.,TRBV25-1,ASSESGSGGRSGYT
TRBJ2-1,.,TRBV2,ASSVVGSGIGRTSSYNEQF
TRBJ2-7,.,TRBV11-2,ASSLSTSGGKYEQY
TRBJ2-3,.,TRBV5-6,ASSPGLDTQY
TRBJ2-7,once,TRBV13,ASSAGSPGYEQY
TRBJ2-7,.,TRBV11-1,ASSLGSASGSYEQY
TRBJ2-5,few,TRBV5-4,ASSIGQQETQY
TRBJ2-5,.,TRBV28,ASSFGGQETQY
TRBJ2-7,once,TRBV9,ASSQRTGTDEQY
TRBJ2-2,once,TRBV7-3,ASSPQGAGGPGELF
TRBJ1-2,.,TRBV9,ASNGGTGDDYGYT
TRBJ2-7,.,TRBV9,ASSVRTGDKQY
TRBJ1-1,once,TRBV2,ASSDRTGPNTEAF
TRBJ1-6,.,TRBV2,ASRGEGTSSYNSPLH
TRBJ1-3,.,TRBV6-4,ASSDFAGLRAGNTIY
TRBJ2-7,.,TRBV4-1,ASSQGGSGGSQQY
.,.,TRBV29-1,SARDRSYEQY
TRBJ1-2,.,TRBV9,ASSLMMTGKLGGYT
TRBJ2-7,.,TRBV18,ASSPILTSDYEQY
TRBJ1-1,.,TRBV19,ASSWGLNTEAF
TRBJ1-1,.,TRBV9,ASSVGRTTPAEAF
TRBJ1-1,once,TRBV30,ACPGGGTEAF
TRBJ1-3,.,TRBV7-3,ASSENLGGTIY
TRBJ2-4,.,TRBV5-1,ASSIDTWEDIQY
TRBJ1-2,.,TRBV30,AWRPQYTGQMNYGYT
TRBJ1-1,few,TRBV28,ASSYPLATEAF
TRBJ1-3,.,TRBV30,AWGVGWAGLSGNTIY
TRBJ2-2,.,TRBV27,ASSLFKGAPYTGELF
TRBJ2-7,.,TRBV10-1,ASSPNGGYEQY
TRBJ2-6,.,TRBV19,ASSTPHASGANVLT
TRBJ1-5,.,TRBV19,ASSIQEVLDNQPQH
TRBJ2-7,few,TRBV6-5,ASRRTGTSYEQY
TRBJ1-2,once,TRBV6-5,ASSYSTALTHIGYT